The source of this T cell receptor beta chain is a study of tumor-infiltrating lymphocytes in localized non-small cell lung cancer (dated by TCRdb to the early 2020s). Context from the whole study: Patients whose samples were collected after neoadjuvant chemotherapy, as well as both smokers and never-smokers and several histologies, were included in the cohort. Resected tumor tissue and uninvolved lung tissue described as non-adjacent to the tumor were contributed by each patient, with both tissues obtained from the same patient. Alongside flow cytometry, multiplex immunofluorescence, RNA-seq, exome sequencing and proteomics, TCR sequencing was applied to the same patients as one of several integrated assays. The overall ICON cohort comprised more than 130 surgical patients with localized non-small cell lung cancer whose tumors were resected. The paired tumor versus uninvolved lung comparison of immunoSEQ T-cell fraction included 45 to 65 patients. Summary of the overall study and its limitations: Since assay coverage differed from patient to patient depending on how much tissue was available, TCR sequencing was done for only a subset of the cohort. Consistent with immunofluorescence CD3 counts, TCRbeta sequencing supported greater T cell infiltration in tumors than in uninvolved lung tissue. Because different assays used different pieces of the same tissue, intratumor heterogeneity could not be separated from technical variation. Recurrence-free survival showed no association with tumor T-cell fraction from TCR sequencing (p = 0.61). No difference in TCR-derived T-cell fraction was observed between the flow cytometry-defined immunotypes IM1 (good prognosis) and IM2 (poor prognosis).

Comments on this clone: Its antigen is not yet known. No much larger clone is present one base from it, and per-base qualities are unavailable.

The germline V gene (reference sequence) sets CDR1 to LNHNV and CDR2 to YYDKDF. From the cysteine through the phenylalanine, the CDR3 covers 15 amino acids. Only CDR3 DNA is held: 45 bases, read in frame from base 1. Deletion took 0 bases off V and 10 bases off J, with a span of 16 bases between the germline ends. ICON enrollment began in the first half of 2016, and the last patient was enrolled in 2018. Fresh tumor and matched uninvolved tissue for in-depth immune analyses, including TCR sequencing, were collected from a subcohort of approximately 81 patients. TCR sequencing was performed on DNA isolated from bulk tissue, without cell sorting. The T-cell fraction in tumor and uninvolved lung tissue was obtained from TCR sequencing using the immunoSEQ assay. On the authors' methods: In the survival analysis, patients were divided into a high T-cell fraction group (upper tertile) and a low T-cell fraction group (lower two tertiles), and the two groups were compared using a log-rank test. Paired tumor versus uninvolved lung differences in T-cell fraction were tested with a signed-rank test. TCRdb mirrors the immuneACCESS table, restricted to in-frame sequences. Some clones are absent from its copies; in checked studies, under half trace to an unresolved V gene, and the reason for the others is unknown. That table supplies the V and J calls and clone size; D and trimming were determined from the DNA. The sample profile shows approximately 17,000 clones; roughly 72% of them were found once. Clones ranked in the top ten supply about 9.8% of the sample.

The TCR sequence derives from a human donor with non-small cell lung cancer. The chain is assembled from TRBV15 and TRBJ2-1; the best D guess is TRBD2, with 6 bases matching. The sequencing sample was made of lung tumor tissue. The CDR3 amino acid sequence is: CATSRDRDPRGEQFF. The nucleotides read TGTGCCACCAGCAGAGATAGAGACCCCCGGGGGGAGCAGTTCTTC.